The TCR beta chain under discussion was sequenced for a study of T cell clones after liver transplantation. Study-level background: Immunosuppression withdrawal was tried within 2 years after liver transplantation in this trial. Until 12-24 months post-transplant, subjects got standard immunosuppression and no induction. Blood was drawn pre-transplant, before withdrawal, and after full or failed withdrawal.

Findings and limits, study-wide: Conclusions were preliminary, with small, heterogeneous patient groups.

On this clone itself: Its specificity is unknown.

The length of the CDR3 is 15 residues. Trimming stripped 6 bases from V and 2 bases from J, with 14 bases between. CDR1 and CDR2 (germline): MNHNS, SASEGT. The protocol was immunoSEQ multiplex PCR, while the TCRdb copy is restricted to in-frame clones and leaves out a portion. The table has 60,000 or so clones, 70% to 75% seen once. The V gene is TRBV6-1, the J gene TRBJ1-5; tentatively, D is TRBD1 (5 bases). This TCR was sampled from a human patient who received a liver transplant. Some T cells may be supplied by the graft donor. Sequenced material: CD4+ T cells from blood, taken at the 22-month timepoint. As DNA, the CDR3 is TGTGCCAGCAGGGCTTTGACAGCGCGCAATCAGCCCCAGCATTTT. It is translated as CASRALTARNQPQHF.